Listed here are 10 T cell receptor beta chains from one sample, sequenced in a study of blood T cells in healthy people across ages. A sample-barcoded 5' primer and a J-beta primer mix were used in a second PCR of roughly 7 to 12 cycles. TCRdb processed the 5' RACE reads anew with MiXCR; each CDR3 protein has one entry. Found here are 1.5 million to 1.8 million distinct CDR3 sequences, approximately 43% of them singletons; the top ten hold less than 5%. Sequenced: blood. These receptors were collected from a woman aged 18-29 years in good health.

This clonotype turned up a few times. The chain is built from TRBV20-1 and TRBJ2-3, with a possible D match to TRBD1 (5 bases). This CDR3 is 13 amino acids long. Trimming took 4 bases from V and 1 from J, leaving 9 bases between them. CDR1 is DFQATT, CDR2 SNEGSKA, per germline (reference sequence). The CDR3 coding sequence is TGCAGTGCTAAAGGGGTGGGCACAGATACGCAGTATTTT. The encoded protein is CSAKGVGTDTQYF.

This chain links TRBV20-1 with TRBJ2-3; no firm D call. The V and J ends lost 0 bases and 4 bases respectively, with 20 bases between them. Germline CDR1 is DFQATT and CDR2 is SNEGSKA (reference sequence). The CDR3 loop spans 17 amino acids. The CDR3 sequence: CSARDSETAAYADTQYF. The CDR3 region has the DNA TGCAGTGCTAGAGATTCGGAAACGGCGGCTTACGCAGATACGCAGTATTTT.

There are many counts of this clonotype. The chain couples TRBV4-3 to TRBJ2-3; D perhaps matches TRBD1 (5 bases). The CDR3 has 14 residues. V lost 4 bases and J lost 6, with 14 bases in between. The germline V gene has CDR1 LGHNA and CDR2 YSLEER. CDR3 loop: CASSLRVVRDTQYF. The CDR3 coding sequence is TGCGCCAGCAGCCTCAGGGTGGTTAGGGATACGCAGTATTTT.

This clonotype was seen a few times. CDR3 in DNA: TGTGCCAGCAGACCTCCATCGTCCTACGAGCAGTACTTC. The encoded protein is CASRPPSSYEQYF. The chain carries TRBV28 and TRBJ2-7, with unresolved D. Germline V lookup: CDR1 MDHEN, CDR2 SYDVKM. V was pared by 6 bases and J by 1 base, with 10 bases between. This CDR3 region has 13 residues.

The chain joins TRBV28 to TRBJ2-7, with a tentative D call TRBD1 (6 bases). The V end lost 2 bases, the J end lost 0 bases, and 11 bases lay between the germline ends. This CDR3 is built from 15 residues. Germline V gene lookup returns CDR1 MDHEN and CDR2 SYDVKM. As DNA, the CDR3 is TGTGCCAGCAGTTTAGGGACAACCCGCTCCTACGAGCAGTACTTC. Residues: CASSLGTTRSYEQYF.

The CDR3 DNA follows: TGTGCCAGCAGAGGGGGGGGCTCCTATAATTCACCCCTCCACTTT. This encodes CASRGGGSYNSPLHF. The rearrangement joins TRBV6-5 to TRBJ1-6; D is perhaps TRBD1 (6 bases). Looked up from germline, CDR1 is MNHEY and CDR2 is SVGAGI. V was clipped by 6 bases and J by 0 bases, with 9 bases between them. This CDR3 has 15 residues.

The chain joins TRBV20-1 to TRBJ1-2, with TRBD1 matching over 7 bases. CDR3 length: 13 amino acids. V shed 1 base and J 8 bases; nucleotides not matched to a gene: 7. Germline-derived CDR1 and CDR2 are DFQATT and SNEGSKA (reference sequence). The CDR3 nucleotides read TGCAGTGCTAGAGTTAGGGGGCGTGGGGGCTACACCTTC. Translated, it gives CSARVRGRGGYTF.

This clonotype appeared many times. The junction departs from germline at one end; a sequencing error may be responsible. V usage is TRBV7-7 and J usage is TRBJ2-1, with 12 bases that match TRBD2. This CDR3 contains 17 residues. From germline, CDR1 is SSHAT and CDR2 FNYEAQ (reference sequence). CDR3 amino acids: CASSPYLAGGLHNEQFF. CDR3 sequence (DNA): TGTGCTAGCAGCCCGTACCTAGCGGGGGGGCTCCACAATGAGCAGTTCTTC.

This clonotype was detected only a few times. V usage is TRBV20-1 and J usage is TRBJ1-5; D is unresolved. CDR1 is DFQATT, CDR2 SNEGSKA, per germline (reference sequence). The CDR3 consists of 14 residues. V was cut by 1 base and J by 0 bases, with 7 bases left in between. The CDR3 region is CSARAAYSNQPQHF. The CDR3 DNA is TGCAGTGCTAGAGCAGCGTATAGCAATCAGCCCCAGCATTTT.

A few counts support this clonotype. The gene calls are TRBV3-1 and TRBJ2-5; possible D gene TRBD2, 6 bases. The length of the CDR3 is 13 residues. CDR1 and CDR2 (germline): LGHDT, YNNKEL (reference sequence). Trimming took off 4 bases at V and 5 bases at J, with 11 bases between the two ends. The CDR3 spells CASSRASVETQYF. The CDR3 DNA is TGTGCCAGCAGCCGGGCTAGCGTTGAGACCCAGTACTTC.